The entry below gives a single T cell receptor (beta chain) sequence along with its context. The data are from a study of blood T cell repertoires in COVID-19. Study information: Samples representing acute and convalescent COVID-19 were sourced from the United States, Italy and Spain. T cells, B-cell-depleted T cells, or PBMCs provided the cDNA or gDNA that served as material.

Libraries were prepared by immunoSEQ multiplex PCR; TCRdb keeps only in-frame clonotypes and omits some of them. The sample consists of approximately 350,000 clones, 91% of them appearing once. Germline loops: CDR1 SGHRS, CDR2 YFSETQ. V was pared by 4 bases and J by 5 bases, with 16 bases between. CDR3 length: 15 amino acids. This receptor was taken from a woman younger than 35 who had recovered from COVID-19. This chain links TRBV5-1 with TRBJ1-5; D is possibly TRBD1 (5 bases). The sample consisted of peripheral blood. The CDR3 sequence: CASSALGGVDQPQHF. The CDR3 DNA follows: TGCGCCAGCAGCGCCCTGGGGGGGGTGGATCAGCCCCAGCATTTT.